The subject of this entry is one TCR beta chain. This sample stems from a study of technical replicates of blood from several donors. From germline, CDR1 is LNHDA and CDR2 SQIVND (reference sequence). Unmatched junction bases numbered 5, after V lost 5 bases and J lost 2 bases. This CDR3 has 16 amino acids. Some clones are missing from TCRdb's copy, which holds only in-frame ones; the method was immunoSEQ multiplex PCR. The table has 80,000 or so clones, roughly 94% seen once. The rearrangement links TRBV19 to TRBJ2-1; 11 bases map to TRBD2. The specimen sequenced was T cells isolated from PBMCs. This clonotype was sampled from a human donor in good health. CDR3 protein: CASSPGTSGPYNEQFF. The CDR3 bases are TGTGCCAGTAGTCCAGGGACTAGCGGCCCCTACAATGAGCAGTTCTTC.